This T cell receptor beta chain was obtained from a study of cytomegalovirus exposure and HLA in healthy donors. Profiled with immunoSEQ multiplex PCR; TCRdb holds only in-frame clones, not every one. The sample consists of 40,000 to 60,000 clones, 94% of them appearing once. From germline, CDR1 is MNHEY and CDR2 SMNVEV (reference sequence). This CDR3 has 14 residues. J lost 3 bases, V lost 2 bases, and 1 base had no gene match. This clonotype was sampled from a woman aged 18-30 years in good health and CMV-seropositive. Sequencing was carried out using PBMCs. The chain employs TRBV27 and TRBJ2-7; 10 nucleotides align to TRBD1. The CDR3 protein is CASSLRDRGYEQYF. For the CDR3, the DNA is TGTGCCAGCAGTTTACGGGACAGGGGCTACGAGCAGTACTTC.